This record concerns one T cell receptor beta chain sequence. The target antigen is unknown. Some clones are missing from TCRdb's copy, which holds only in-frame ones; the method was immunoSEQ multiplex PCR. This sample has about 43,000 clones, with over 65% found just once. The germline CDR1 and CDR2 sequences are SQVTM and ANQGSEA. With 7 bases removed from V and 3 bases from J, the gap between germline ends came to 12 bases. The CDR3 has 13 residues. Following autologous stem cell transplantation, relapse occurred in every patient, and exposure to brentuximab vedotin varied. Patients showed best responses of complete response, partial response or progressive disease. This sample was taken from a study of PD-1 blockade in classical Hodgkin lymphoma. Overall study context: Nivolumab was administered to patients intravenously at 3 mg/kg every 2 weeks.

Whole-study results and caveats: At baseline, newly diagnosed patients reportedly showed less TCR diversity than healthy donors. At C4D1, TCR diversity had climbed significantly for CD4+ cells, though not for CD8+ cells.

The specimen comprised peripheral blood mononuclear cells (PBMCs), sampled before the second cycle of nivolumab. The chain employs TRBV29-1 and TRBJ2-2; a possible D gene is TRBD1 (6 bases). The sequence derives from a human donor with classical Hodgkin lymphoma. The CDR3 protein is CSAEQGYTGELFF. CDR3 sequence (DNA): TGCAGCGCGGAACAGGGCTACACCGGGGAGCTGTTTTTT.